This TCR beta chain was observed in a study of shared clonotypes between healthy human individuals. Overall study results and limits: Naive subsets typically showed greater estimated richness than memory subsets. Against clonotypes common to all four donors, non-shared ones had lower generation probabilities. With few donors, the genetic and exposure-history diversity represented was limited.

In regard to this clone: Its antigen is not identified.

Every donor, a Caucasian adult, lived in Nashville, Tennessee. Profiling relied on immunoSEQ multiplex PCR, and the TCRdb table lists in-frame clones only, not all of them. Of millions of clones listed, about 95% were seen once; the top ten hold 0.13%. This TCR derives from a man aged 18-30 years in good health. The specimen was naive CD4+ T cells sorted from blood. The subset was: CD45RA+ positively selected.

CDR3 coding DNA: TGTGCCTGGAGTGTTGGGGGGAAGTGGGTTTCACCCCTCCACTTT. Its translation: CAWSVGGKWVSPLHF. This chain joins TRBV30 and TRBJ1-6; D is possibly TRBD1 (5 bases). Germline CDR1 reads GTSNPN; CDR2 reads SVGIG (reference sequence). Between the trimmed V and J ends, which lost 0 bases and 9 bases, there was a span of 15 bases. This CDR3 is built from 15 residues.